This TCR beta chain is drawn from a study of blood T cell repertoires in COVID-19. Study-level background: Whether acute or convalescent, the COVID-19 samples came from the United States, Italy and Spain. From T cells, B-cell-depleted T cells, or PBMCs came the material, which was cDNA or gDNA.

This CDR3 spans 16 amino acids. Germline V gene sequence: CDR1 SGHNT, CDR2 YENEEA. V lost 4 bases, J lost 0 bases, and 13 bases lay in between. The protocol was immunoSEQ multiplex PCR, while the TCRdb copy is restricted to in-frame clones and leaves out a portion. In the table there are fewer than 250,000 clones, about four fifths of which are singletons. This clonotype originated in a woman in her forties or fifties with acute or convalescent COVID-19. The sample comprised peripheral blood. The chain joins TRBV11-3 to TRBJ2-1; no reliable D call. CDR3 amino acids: CASSSDTYRSYNEQFF. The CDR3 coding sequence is TGTGCCAGCAGCTCCGACACGTACCGCTCCTACAATGAGCAGTTCTTC.